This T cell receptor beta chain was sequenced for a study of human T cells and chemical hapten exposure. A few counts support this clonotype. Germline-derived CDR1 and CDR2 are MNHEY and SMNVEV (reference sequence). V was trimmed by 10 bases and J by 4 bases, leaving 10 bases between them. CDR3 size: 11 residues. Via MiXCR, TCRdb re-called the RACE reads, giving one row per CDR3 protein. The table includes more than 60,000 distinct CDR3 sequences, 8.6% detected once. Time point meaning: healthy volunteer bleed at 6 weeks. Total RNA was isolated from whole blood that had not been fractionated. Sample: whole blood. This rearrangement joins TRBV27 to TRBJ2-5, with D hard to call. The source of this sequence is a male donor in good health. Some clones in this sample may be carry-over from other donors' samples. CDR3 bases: TGTGCCATTGGTCGCCGAGAGACCCAGTACTTC. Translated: CAIGRRETQYF.